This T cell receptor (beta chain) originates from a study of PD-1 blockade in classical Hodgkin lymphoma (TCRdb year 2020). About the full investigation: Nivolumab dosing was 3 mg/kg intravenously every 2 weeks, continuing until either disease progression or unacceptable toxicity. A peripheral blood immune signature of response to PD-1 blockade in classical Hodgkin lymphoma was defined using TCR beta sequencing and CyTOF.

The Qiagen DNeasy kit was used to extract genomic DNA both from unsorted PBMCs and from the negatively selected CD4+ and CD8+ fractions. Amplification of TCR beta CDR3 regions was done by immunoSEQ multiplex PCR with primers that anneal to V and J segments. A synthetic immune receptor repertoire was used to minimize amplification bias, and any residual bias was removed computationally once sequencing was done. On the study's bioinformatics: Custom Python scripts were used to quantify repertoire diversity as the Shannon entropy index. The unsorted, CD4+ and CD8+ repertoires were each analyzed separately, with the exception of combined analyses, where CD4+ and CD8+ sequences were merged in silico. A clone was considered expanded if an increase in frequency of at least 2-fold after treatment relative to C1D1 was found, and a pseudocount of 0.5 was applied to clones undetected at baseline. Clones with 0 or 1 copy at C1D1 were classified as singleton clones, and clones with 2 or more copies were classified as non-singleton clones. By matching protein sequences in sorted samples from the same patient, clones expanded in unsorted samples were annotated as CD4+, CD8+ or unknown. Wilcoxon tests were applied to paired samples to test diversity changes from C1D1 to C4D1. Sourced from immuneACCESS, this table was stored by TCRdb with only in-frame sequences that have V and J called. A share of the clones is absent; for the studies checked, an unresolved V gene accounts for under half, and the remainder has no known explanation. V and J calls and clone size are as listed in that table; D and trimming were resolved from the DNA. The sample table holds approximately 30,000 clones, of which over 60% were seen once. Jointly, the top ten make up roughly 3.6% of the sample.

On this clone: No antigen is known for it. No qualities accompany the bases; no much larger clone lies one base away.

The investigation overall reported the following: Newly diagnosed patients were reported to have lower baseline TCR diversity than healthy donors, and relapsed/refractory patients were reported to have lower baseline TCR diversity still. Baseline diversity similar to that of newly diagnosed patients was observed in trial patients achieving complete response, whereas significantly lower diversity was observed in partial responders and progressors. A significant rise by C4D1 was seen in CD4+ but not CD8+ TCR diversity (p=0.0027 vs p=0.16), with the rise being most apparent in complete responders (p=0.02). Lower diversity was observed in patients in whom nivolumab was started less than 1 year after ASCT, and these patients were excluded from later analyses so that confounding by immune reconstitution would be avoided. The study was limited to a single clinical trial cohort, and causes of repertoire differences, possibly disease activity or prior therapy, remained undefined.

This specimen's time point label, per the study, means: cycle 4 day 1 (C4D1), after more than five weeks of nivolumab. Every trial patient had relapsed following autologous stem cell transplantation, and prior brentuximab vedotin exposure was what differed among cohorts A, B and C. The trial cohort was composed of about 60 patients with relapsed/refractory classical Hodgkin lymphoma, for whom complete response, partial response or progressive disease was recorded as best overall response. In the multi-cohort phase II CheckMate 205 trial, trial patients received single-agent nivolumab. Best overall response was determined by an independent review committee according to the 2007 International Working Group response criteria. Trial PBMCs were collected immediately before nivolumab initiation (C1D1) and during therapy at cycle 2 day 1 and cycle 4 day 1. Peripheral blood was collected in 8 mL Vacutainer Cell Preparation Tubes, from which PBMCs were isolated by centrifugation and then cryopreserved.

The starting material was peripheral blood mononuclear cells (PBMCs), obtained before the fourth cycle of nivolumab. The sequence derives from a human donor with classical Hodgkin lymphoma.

The CDR3 protein is CASGLVPQGDTQYF. The sequence in DNA is TGTGCCAGTGGACTAGTACCGCAGGGAGATACGCAGTATTTT. The chain is encoded by TRBV28 joined to TRBJ2-3, with 7 junctional bases fitting TRBD2. V and J are trimmed by 9 bases and 5 bases, and the gene matches miss 11 bases of the junction. Per the germline V gene, MDHEN is the CDR1 and SYDVKM is the CDR2. The CDR3 numbers 14 residues from cysteine through phenylalanine. The entry retains the CDR3 DNA only, 42 bases that are in frame from base 1. The CDR3 plus the reference TRBV28 and TRBJ2-3 genes for the other parts give the full variable domain: DVKVTQSSRYLVKRTGEKVFLECVQDMDHENMFWYRQDPGLGLRLIYFSYDVKMKEKGDIPEGYSVSREKKERFSLILESASTNQTSMYLCASGLVPQGDTQYFGPGTRLTVL.